The T cell receptor beta chain under discussion was sequenced for a study of blood T cell repertoires in COVID-19. Looking at the study overall: The United States, Italy and Spain provided the acute and convalescent COVID-19 samples. T cells, B-cell-depleted T cells, or PBMCs supplied cDNA or gDNA.

The sample holds a few counts of this clone. Sequencing used immunoSEQ multiplex PCR; TCRdb keeps in-frame clones, though not all of them. The data show tens of thousands of clones, 60% to 85% seen once. Germline V gene lookup returns CDR1 ENHRY and CDR2 SYGVKD. The CDR3 has 9 amino acids. Trimming took off 9 bases at V and 5 bases at J, with 3 bases between the two ends. The rearrangement links TRBV10-3 to TRBJ2-3, with unresolved D. This sequence originates from a human donor in a cohort sampled during active COVID-19. Sequenced input: peripheral blood. CDR3 in DNA: TGTGCCATTCTAGATACGCAGTATTTT. Translating gives CAILDTQYF.